These T cell receptor beta chains were read from a single sample in a study of T cells in Graves' hyperthyroidism and ophthalmopathy. Each CDR3 protein gets one entry after TCRdb re-called the multiplex PCR reads with MiXCR. The sample carries about 540,000 distinct CDR3 sequences, about 45% recorded once. The specimen was peripheral blood or thyroid tissue (not recorded which). These receptor sequences come from a woman younger than 35 with Graves' hyperthyroidism. CDR3s include the opening cysteine and the closing phenylalanine or tryptophan. D genes are given only for firm matches. Clone size is given for some rows only: seen once, a few or many times, or a class if the clone is expanded.

cdr3_aa: CASSLLASGSGRTEAFF; cdr3_nt: TGTGCCAGCAGTTTACTGGCTAGCGGGTCAGGGCGGACTGAAGCTTTCTTT; j_call: TRBJ1-1; v_call: TRBV12-3/TRBV12-4; clone_size: NA; d_call: NA
cdr3_aa: CSDYRQTNTEAFF; cdr3_nt: TGCAGTGATTACCGACAGACGAACACTGAAGCTTTCTTT; j_call: TRBJ1-1; v_call: TRBV20-1; clone_size: many; d_call: NA
cdr3_aa: CASSPPSPEQFF; cdr3_nt: TGTGCCAGTAGTCCCCCCTCTCCTGAGCAGTTCTTC; j_call: TRBJ2-1; v_call: TRBV19; clone_size: many; d_call: NA
cdr3_aa: CASSLDRGGEAFF; cdr3_nt: TGTGCCAGTAGTCTAGACAGGGGCGGTGAAGCTTTCTTT; j_call: TRBJ1-1; v_call: TRBV5-1; clone_size: many; d_call: TRBD1
cdr3_aa: CASSLQWTSGQETQYF; cdr3_nt: TGTGCCAGCAGCTTACAGTGGACTAGCGGCCAAGAGACCCAGTACTTC; j_call: TRBJ2-5; v_call: TRBV7-2; clone_size: many; d_call: TRBD2
cdr3_aa: CASSTYRASTDTQYF; cdr3_nt: TGTGCCAGCAGCACCTACCGGGCTAGCACAGATACGCAGTATTTT; j_call: TRBJ2-3; v_call: TRBV7-9; clone_size: NA; d_call: NA
cdr3_aa: CSATTGYEQYF; cdr3_nt: TGCAGTGCTACCACAGGGTACGAGCAGTACTTC; j_call: TRBJ2-7; v_call: TRBV20-1; clone_size: many; d_call: NA
cdr3_aa: CATSDFWTSGITDTQYF; cdr3_nt: TGTGCCACCAGTGATTTTTGGACTAGCGGGATTACAGATACGCAGTATTTT; j_call: TRBJ2-3; v_call: TRBV24-1; clone_size: few; d_call: TRBD2
cdr3_aa: CASSYSTVGGTEAFF; cdr3_nt: TGTGCCAGCAGTTACTCGACGGTTGGGGGCACTGAAGCTTTCTTT; j_call: TRBJ1-1; v_call: TRBV6-5; clone_size: many; d_call: NA
cdr3_aa: CATSERTGDQPQHF; cdr3_nt: TGTGCCACCAGTGAGAGGACAGGGGATCAGCCCCAGCATTTT; j_call: TRBJ1-5; v_call: TRBV24-1; clone_size: NA; d_call: TRBD1
cdr3_aa: CSAPGDRVWEQYF; cdr3_nt: TGCAGTGCCCCAGGGGACAGGGTCTGGGAGCAGTACTTC; j_call: TRBJ2-7; v_call: TRBV20-1; clone_size: many; d_call: TRBD1
cdr3_aa: CASIRGGVLGNSPLHF; cdr3_nt: TGTGCCAGCATCCGAGGTGGAGTCCTAGGGAATTCACCCCTCCACTTT; j_call: TRBJ1-6; v_call: TRBV2; clone_size: NA; d_call: NA
cdr3_aa: CSATGNHYEQYF; cdr3_nt: TGCAGCGCGACAGGCAACCACTACGAGCAGTACTTC; j_call: TRBJ2-7; v_call: TRBV29-1; clone_size: few; d_call: NA
cdr3_aa: CASSEDGYNEQYF; cdr3_nt: TGTGCCAGCAGTGAGGACGGCTACAATGAGCAGTACTTC; j_call: TRBJ2-7; v_call: TRBV2; clone_size: few; d_call: NA
cdr3_aa: CSARVPGQGLYGYTF; cdr3_nt: TGCAGTGCTAGAGTCCCGGGACAGGGCCTCTATGGCTACACCTTC; j_call: TRBJ1-2; v_call: TRBV20-1; clone_size: many; d_call: TRBD1
cdr3_aa: CSVRTPGTGNYGYTF; cdr3_nt: TGCAGCGTCCGAACTCCCGGGACAGGGAACTATGGCTACACCTTC; j_call: TRBJ1-2; v_call: TRBV29-1; clone_size: NA; d_call: TRBD1
cdr3_aa: CATSFDRAGGYTF; cdr3_nt: TGTGCCACCAGCTTCGACAGGGCTGGTGGCTACACCTTC; j_call: TRBJ1-2; v_call: TRBV24-1; clone_size: NA; d_call: TRBD1
cdr3_aa: CASSLRTWGANEKLFF; cdr3_nt: TGTGCCAGCAGTTTACGGACGTGGGGGGCAAATGAAAAACTGTTTTTT; j_call: TRBJ1-4; v_call: TRBV12-3/TRBV12-4; clone_size: NA; d_call: NA
cdr3_aa: CASSLTDSSYNSPLHF; cdr3_nt: TGCGCCAGCAGCCTGACCGACAGCTCCTATAATTCACCCCTCCACTTT; j_call: TRBJ1-6; v_call: TRBV4-3; clone_size: many; d_call: NA
cdr3_aa: CASSDDRATNEKLFF; cdr3_nt: TGTGCCAGCAGTGACGACAGGGCAACTAATGAAAAACTGTTTTTT; j_call: TRBJ1-4; v_call: TRBV2; clone_size: many; d_call: TRBD1
cdr3_aa: CASSEMEQGNTIYF; cdr3_nt: TGCGCCAGCAGTGAGATGGAACAGGGAAACACCATATATTTT; j_call: TRBJ1-3; v_call: TRBV10-2; clone_size: many; d_call: NA
cdr3_aa: CSARGTLSGDQETQYF; cdr3_nt: TGCAGTGCTAGAGGGACACTCTCGGGGGACCAAGAGACCCAGTACTTC; j_call: TRBJ2-5; v_call: TRBV20-1; clone_size: NA; d_call: NA
cdr3_aa: CATSDPGLPKLNEQFF; cdr3_nt: TGTGCCACCAGTGACCCAGGACTACCGAAACTAAATGAGCAGTTCTTC; j_call: TRBJ2-1; v_call: TRBV24-1; clone_size: NA; d_call: NA
cdr3_aa: CSARQGGQGQPQHF; cdr3_nt: TGCAGCGCTAGACAGGGGGGTCAGGGGCAGCCCCAGCATTTT; j_call: TRBJ1-5; v_call: TRBV29-1; clone_size: few; d_call: TRBD1
cdr3_aa: CASSTDREATEAFF; cdr3_nt: TGTGCCAGTAGTACGGACAGGGAGGCCACTGAAGCTTTCTTT; j_call: TRBJ1-1; v_call: TRBV19; clone_size: once; d_call: TRBD1
cdr3_aa: CASSVRGLAKGELFF; cdr3_nt: TGTGCCAGCAGCGTAAGGGGACTAGCGAAGGGGGAGCTGTTTTTT; j_call: TRBJ2-2; v_call: TRBV9; clone_size: many; d_call: TRBD2
cdr3_aa: CASSIGAGGSMNTEAFF; cdr3_nt: TGTGCCAGTAGTATAGGGGCAGGGGGGTCCATGAACACTGAAGCTTTCTTT; j_call: TRBJ1-1; v_call: TRBV19; clone_size: NA; d_call: TRBD1
cdr3_aa: CASSFIGELFF; cdr3_nt: TGTGCCAGCAGCTTCATAGGGGAGCTGTTTTTT; j_call: TRBJ2-2; v_call: TRBV6-5; clone_size: NA; d_call: NA
cdr3_aa: CASSFNPGELFF; cdr3_nt: TGTGCCAGCAGTTTCAACCCCGGGGAGCTGTTTTTT; j_call: TRBJ2-2; v_call: TRBV7-7; clone_size: NA; d_call: NA
cdr3_aa: CSVRDPRQETQYF; cdr3_nt: TGCAGCGTCAGGGACCCGCGGCAAGAGACCCAGTACTTC; j_call: TRBJ2-5; v_call: TRBV29-1; clone_size: NA; d_call: NA
cdr3_aa: CASSDRGGYTF; cdr3_nt: TGTGCCAGCAGTGATAGGGGCGGCTACACCTTC; j_call: TRBJ1-2; v_call: TRBV2; clone_size: NA; d_call: NA
cdr3_aa: CASSPRQGTDEQYF; cdr3_nt: TGTGCCAGCTCACCTAGACAGGGGACGGACGAGCAGTACTTC; j_call: TRBJ2-7; v_call: TRBV18; clone_size: few; d_call: TRBD1
cdr3_aa: CASSLQDRGETQYF; cdr3_nt: TGTGCCAGCAGTTTACAGGACAGGGGAGAGACCCAGTACTTC; j_call: TRBJ2-5; v_call: TRBV7-6; clone_size: NA; d_call: TRBD1
cdr3_aa: CASSQDGRERETQYF; cdr3_nt: TGCGCCAGCAGCCAAGATGGGCGGGAACGGGAGACCCAGTACTTC; j_call: TRBJ2-5; v_call: TRBV4-1; clone_size: NA; d_call: NA
cdr3_aa: CASSLEVTYEQYF; cdr3_nt: TGTGCCAGCAGCTTAGAGGTGACCTACGAGCAGTACTTC; j_call: TRBJ2-7; v_call: TRBV7-9; clone_size: many; d_call: NA
cdr3_aa: CSVSGVNSEAFF; cdr3_nt: TGCAGCGTTTCGGGCGTCAATAGTGAAGCTTTCTTT; j_call: TRBJ1-1; v_call: TRBV29-1; clone_size: NA; d_call: NA
cdr3_aa: CASSSMSGANVLTF; cdr3_nt: TGTGCCAGCAGTTCCATGTCGGGTGCCAACGTCCTGACTTTC; j_call: TRBJ2-6; v_call: TRBV7-6; clone_size: few; d_call: NA
cdr3_aa: CASSPPRTGNYGYTF; cdr3_nt: TGTGCCAGCAGTCCTCCTCGGACAGGGAACTATGGCTACACCTTC; j_call: TRBJ1-2; v_call: TRBV7-9; clone_size: NA; d_call: TRBD1
cdr3_aa: CASSYSGQVSGNTIYF; cdr3_nt: TGTGCCAGCAGTTACTCCGGACAAGTCTCTGGAAACACCATATATTTT; j_call: TRBJ1-3; v_call: TRBV6-6; clone_size: NA; d_call: NA
cdr3_aa: CASIFEGGQYF; cdr3_nt: TGTGCCAGCATCTTCGAGGGGGGGCAGTACTTC; j_call: TRBJ2-7; v_call: TRBV7-9; clone_size: NA; d_call: NA
cdr3_aa: CSVVGGISGANVLTF; cdr3_nt: TGCAGCGTTGTGGGTGGCATCTCTGGGGCCAACGTCCTGACTTTC; j_call: TRBJ2-6; v_call: TRBV29-1; clone_size: many; d_call: NA
cdr3_aa: CASSTPGVVAYEQYF; cdr3_nt: TGTGCCAGCTCCACCCCCGGGGTAGTGGCCTACGAGCAGTACTTC; j_call: TRBJ2-7; v_call: TRBV18; clone_size: few; d_call: NA